This T cell receptor (beta chain) originates from a study of T-cell reconstitution after alpha-beta-depleted transplantation in children. Germline loops: CDR1 DFQATT, CDR2 SNEGSKA (reference sequence). Trimming stripped 6 bases from V and 3 bases from J, with 12 bases between. The CDR3 loop spans 12 amino acids. Unique molecular identifiers were used to barcode this TCRbeta library. TCRdb redid the calling of the PCR reads with MiXCR, one entry per CDR3 protein. The sample lists 250,000 to 400,000 distinct CDR3 sequences; approximately 23% were seen once. Specimen: PBMCs, mostly from graft donor cells, collected 180 days after TCRalphabeta/CD19-depleted stem cell transplant. This chain uses TRBV20-1 with TRBJ2-7; maybe TRBD2 (5 bases). The sequence derives from a male patient younger than 18 who had a stem cell transplant for acute lymphoblastic leukemia, so the T cells may come from the graft donor. Here the CDR3 reads CSAVKEVYEQYF. CDR3 DNA sequence: TGCAGTGCCGTTAAGGAGGTCTACGAGCAGTACTTC.